This T cell receptor beta chain was found in a study of blood T cell repertoires in COVID-19. Study-level information: The United States, Italy and Spain provided the acute and convalescent COVID-19 samples. PBMCs, B-cell-depleted T cells, or T cells provided the cDNA or gDNA that made up the material.

Per the study methods: How many nucleated cells were present was estimated from reference gene primer amplification. Only in-frame clones appear in the TCRdb table, and some are missing; sequencing was by immunoSEQ multiplex PCR. The DNA was the basis for D and trimming; V, J and clone size are from that table. In the table there are some 210,000 clones, approximately 84% of which are singletons. Germline-derived CDR1 and CDR2 are MNHEY and SVGEGT. The CDR3 runs 15 residues. The V gene lost 4 bases and the J gene lost 6 bases, with 17 bases spanning the gap. This clonotype was obtained from a woman in her 70s with active or convalescent COVID-19. Sequenced material: peripheral blood. The chain recombines TRBV6-2 or TRBV6-3 with TRBJ2-3; D gene unclear. CDR3 loop: CASSSFSLPADTQYF. CDR3 DNA sequence: TGTGCCAGCAGTTCCTTTAGCCTTCCCGCCGATACGCAGTATTTT.